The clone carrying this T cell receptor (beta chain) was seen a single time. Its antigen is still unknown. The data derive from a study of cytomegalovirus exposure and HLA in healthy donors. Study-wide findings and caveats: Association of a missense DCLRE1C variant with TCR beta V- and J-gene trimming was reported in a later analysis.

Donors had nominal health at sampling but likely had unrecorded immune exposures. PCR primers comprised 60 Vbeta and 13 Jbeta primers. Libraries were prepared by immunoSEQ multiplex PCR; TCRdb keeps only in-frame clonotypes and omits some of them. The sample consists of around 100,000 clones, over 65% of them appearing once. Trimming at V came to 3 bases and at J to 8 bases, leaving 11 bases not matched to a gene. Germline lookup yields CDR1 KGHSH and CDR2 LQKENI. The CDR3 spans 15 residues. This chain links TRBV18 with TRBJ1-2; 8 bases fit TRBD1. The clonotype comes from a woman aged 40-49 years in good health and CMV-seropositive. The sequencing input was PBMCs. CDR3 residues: CASSPGTGPTEGYTF. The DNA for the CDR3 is TGTGCCAGCTCACCTGGGACAGGCCCTACGGAAGGCTACACCTTC. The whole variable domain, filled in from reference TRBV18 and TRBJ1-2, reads NAGVMQNPRHLVRRRGQEARLRCSPMKGHSHVYWYRQLPEEGLKFMVYLQKENIIDESGMPKERFSAEFPKEGPSILRIQQVVRGDSAAYFCASSPGTGPTEGYTFGSGTRLTVV.